Listed here are 24 T cell receptor beta chains from one sample, sequenced in a study of blood T cells in healthy people across ages. Then a second PCR, running roughly 7 to 11 cycles, was carried out with a sample-barcoded 5' primer and a J-beta primer mix. MiXCR, run by TCRdb on the 5' RACE reads, gives a single entry per CDR3 protein. The table has about 780,000 distinct CDR3 sequences, about 45% seen once. Sequencing was performed on blood. The source of these receptors is a man at least 80 years old in good health.

V usage is TRBV20-1 and J usage is TRBJ2-2; D is ambiguous. Trimming shortened V by 0 bases and J by 3 bases, and 17 bases separated the two germline ends. The germline V gene encodes CDR1 DFQATT and CDR2 SNEGSKA (reference sequence). There are 17 residues in the CDR3. CDR3 in amino acids: CSARDPTPGVDTGELFF. CDR3 nucleotide sequence: TGCAGTGCTAGAGATCCCACCCCAGGAGTCGACACCGGGGAGCTGTTTTTT.

V and J are TRBV7-2 and TRBJ2-3; D gene uncertain. Germline V CDR1 and CDR2: SGHTA, FQGNSA. This CDR3 has 15 amino acids. The V end lost 2 bases, the J end lost 3 bases, and 12 bases lay between the germline ends. The CDR3 region has the DNA TGTGCCAGCAGCTTACAGTCTTCGCGGACAGATACGCAGTATTTT. Protein: CASSLQSSRTDTQYF.

In its sample, this clonotype was seen a few times. This chain uses TRBV7-2 with TRBJ2-1; 10 positions match TRBD1. V gave up 5 bases and J gave up 7 bases; unmatched junction bases: 5. Germline CDR1 and CDR2: SGHTA and FQGNSA. This CDR3 region has 14 residues. The CDR3 spells CASSVRQGANEQFF. The CDR3 region has the DNA TGTGCCAGCAGCGTAAGACAGGGGGCGAATGAGCAGTTCTTC.

This chain links TRBV6-2 or TRBV6-3 with TRBJ2-3; 13 bases are a match to TRBD2. This CDR3 has 14 amino acids. J lost 4 bases, V lost 8 bases, and 3 bases had no gene match. Germline V gene sequence: CDR1 MNHEY, CDR2 SVGEGT. The CDR3 sequence is CASGLAGVPDTQYF. For the CDR3, the DNA is TGTGCCAGCGGACTAGCGGGAGTTCCAGATACGCAGTATTTT.

This sequence joins TRBV13 and TRBJ1-6; the D is unclear. Germline CDR1 is PRHDT and CDR2 is FYEKMQ (reference sequence). Trimming removed 5 bases at V and 7 bases at J, with 15 bases between. The length of the CDR3 is 15 residues. The CDR3 loop reads CASSKTGHRNSPLHF. CDR3 bases: TGTGCCAGCAGCAAAACCGGCCACAGAAATTCACCCCTCCACTTT. Full variable domain (missing parts from reference TRBV13 and TRBJ1-6): AAGVIQSPRHLIKEKRETATLKCYPIPRHDTVYWYQQGPGQDPQFLISFYEKMQSDKGSIPDRFSAQQFSDYHSELNMSSLELGDSALYFCASSKTGHRNSPLHFGNGTRLTVT.

The V call is TRBV2, the J call TRBJ2-1; 12 bases are a match to TRBD2. Germline-derived CDR1 and CDR2 are SNHLY and FYNNEI. This CDR3 is built from 15 residues. The trim removed 1 base at V and 6 bases at J, leaving 1 base unmatched. The CDR3 reads CASSEELAGGNEQFF. The CDR3 bases are TGTGCCAGCAGTGAAGAACTAGCGGGAGGCAATGAGCAGTTCTTC.

A few counts support this clonotype. This chain joins TRBV2 and TRBJ2-6; D remains unclear. The V end lost 4 bases, the J end lost 0 bases, and 7 bases lay between the germline ends. CDR1 is SNHLY, CDR2 FYNNEI, per germline. CDR3 length: 15 residues. The CDR3 loop reads CASSGARSGANVLTF. CDR3 sequence (DNA): TGTGCCAGCAGTGGGGCTCGCTCTGGGGCCAACGTCCTGACTTTC.

This clonotype showed up just a few times. The rearrangement joins TRBV28 to TRBJ2-5; the D gene is possibly TRBD1 (5 bases). The CDR3 spans 15 residues. Trimming took 3 bases from V and 7 from J, leaving 18 bases between them. The germline V gene has CDR1 MDHEN and CDR2 SYDVKM. The CDR3 DNA reads as TGTGCCAGCAGTTTTTCAGGGCGAGGTTATGGGACCCAGTACTTC. It yields the protein CASSFSGRGYGTQYF.

The chain combines TRBV7-9 with TRBJ2-1; the match to TRBD2 covers 10 bases. The CDR3 extends over 17 amino acids. In germline, CDR1 is SEHNR, CDR2 FQNEAQ (reference sequence). V was clipped by 5 bases and J by 0 bases; unmatched bases: 7. CDR3 sequence (DNA): TGTGCCAGCAGCCAGTCACTAGCGGGGCGCTCCTACAATGAGCAGTTCTTC. This encodes CASSQSLAGRSYNEQFF.

In nucleotides, the CDR3 is TGCAGTGCCCACCTAGGGGGCAACGTGGCCTACGAGCAGTACTTC. It is translated as CSAHLGGNVAYEQYF. V and J are TRBV20-1 and TRBJ2-7; the match to TRBD1 covers 7 bases. CDR3 size: 15 residues. Germline V gene lookup returns CDR1 DFQATT and CDR2 SNEGSKA (reference sequence). With 6 bases clipped from V and 2 bases from J, the junction kept 13 bases outside the gene matches.

The rearrangement uses TRBV7-2 and TRBJ1-1; possibly TRBD1 for D (5 bases). There are 15 residues in the CDR3. Germline loops: CDR1 SGHTA, CDR2 FQGNSA. V lost 5 bases and J 3 bases, leaving 16 bases between the germline ends. CDR3 protein: CASSPARGMDTEAFF. For the CDR3, the DNA is TGTGCCAGCAGCCCAGCTCGGGGGATGGACACTGAAGCTTTCTTT.

The count of this clonotype is one. This chain links TRBV7-2 with TRBJ2-7, with TRBD1 as a possible D gene (5 bases). This CDR3 region has 15 residues. The germline V gene encodes CDR1 SGHTA and CDR2 FQGNSA. Trimming took 1 base from V and 6 from J, leaving 16 bases between them. The CDR3 sequence: CASSLGSRDESEQYF. CDR3 nucleotide sequence: TGTGCCAGCAGCTTAGGGAGCAGGGATGAGTCCGAGCAGTACTTC.

J is TRBJ2-7 and V is TRBV18; D uncertain. The CDR3 sequence is 14 residues long. The germline CDR1 and CDR2 sequences are KGHSH and LQKENI. Trimming took 3 bases from V and 0 from J, leaving 9 bases between them. CDR3 protein: CASSPSLGSYEQYF. The CDR3 region has the DNA TGTGCCAGCTCACCTTCGTTGGGCTCCTACGAGCAGTACTTC.

CDR3 in DNA: TGTGCCAGCAATCTAGCGGGAACAGATACGCAGTATTTT. The encoded protein is CASNLAGTDTQYF. The rearrangement links TRBV6-2 or TRBV6-3 to TRBJ2-3; 9 bases are a match to TRBD2. V trimming: 7 bases; J trimming: 3 bases; junction bases outside the gene matches: 2. The CDR3 extends over 13 amino acids. CDR1 is MNHEY, CDR2 SVGEGT, per germline.

A few counts support this clonotype. The chain carries TRBV3-1 and TRBJ2-1, with 9 bases lining up with TRBD2. V was pared by 4 bases and J by 2 bases, with 3 bases of the junction left unmatched. The CDR3 runs 15 residues. Germline CDR1 is LGHDT and CDR2 is YNNKEL (reference sequence). The CDR3 is CASSRTSETYNEQFF. For the CDR3, the DNA is TGTGCCAGCAGCCGGACTAGCGAAACCTACAATGAGCAGTTCTTC.

The chain has TRBV5-1 and TRBJ1-4; 7 bases agree with TRBD1. Germline CDR1 is SGHRS and CDR2 is YFSETQ. This CDR3 has 14 residues. The ends lost 4 bases at V and 8 bases at J; junction bases unmatched: 8. The CDR3 DNA reads as TGCGCCAGCAGCGCAGGGGACAGTACGGAAAAACTGTTTTTT. Encoded protein: CASSAGDSTEKLFF.

This chain connects TRBV12-3 or TRBV12-4 to TRBJ2-3; D is ambiguous. The CDR3 totals 14 residues. V lost 6 bases and J lost 4, with 14 bases in between. This CDR3 is CASRTRGTADTQYF. DNA for the CDR3: TGTGCCAGCAGGACAAGAGGCACCGCAGATACGCAGTATTTT.

This clonotype was counted only a few times. The J gene is TRBJ2-5, the V gene TRBV6-2 or TRBV6-3, with a tentative D call TRBD2 (6 bases). The germline CDR1 and CDR2 sequences are MNHEY and SVGEGT. The V end lost 5 bases, the J end lost 2 bases, and 9 bases lay between the germline ends. The CDR3 sequence is 13 residues long. CDR3 protein: CASSDGRQETQYF. In DNA form, the CDR3 reads TGTGCCAGCAGTGATGGGAGGCAAGAGACCCAGTACTTC.

In its sample, this clonotype was seen once. J is TRBJ1-5 and V is TRBV27; D remains ambiguous. CDR3 size: 14 residues. Germline-derived CDR1 and CDR2 are MNHEY and SMNVEV (reference sequence). Deletions cut 6 bases from V and 5 bases from J, with 14 bases between. The CDR3 protein is CASRVSADDQPQHF. The CDR3 DNA reads as TGTGCCAGCAGAGTCAGTGCCGACGATCAGCCCCAGCATTTT.

V gene TRBV29-1 combines with J gene TRBJ2-1; 10 bases align to TRBD2. Germline CDR1 and CDR2: SQVTM and ANQGSEA. Losses at the gene ends were 7 bases for V and 8 bases for J; bases not matched to a gene: 11. The CDR3 has 14 residues. CDR3 DNA: TGCAGCGCCACCCGGGTAGCGGGAGGTTATGAGCAGTTCTTC. This translates into CSATRVAGGYEQFF.

The CDR3 is CSEKGSYNEQYF. CDR3 bases: TGCAGTGAGAAGGGTTCCTACAATGAGCAGTACTTC. The chain carries TRBV20-1 and TRBJ2-7; D call uncertain. Per germline, CDR1 DFQATT and CDR2 SNEGSKA (reference sequence). The CDR3 contains 12 residues. The V end was cut by 7 bases, the J end by 7 bases, with 17 bases between.

This clonotype was seen only a few times. The chain recombines TRBV20-1 with TRBJ2-1, with 11 bases identical to TRBD2. V lost 6 bases, J lost 7 bases, and 2 bases stayed unmatched. Germline lookup yields CDR1 DFQATT and CDR2 SNEGSKA (reference sequence). The CDR3 sequence is 12 residues long. The CDR3 sequence: CSARLAGNEQFF. CDR3 sequence (DNA): TGCAGTGCAAGACTAGCGGGGAATGAGCAGTTCTTC.

The V and J genes are TRBV7-3 and TRBJ2-3; D gene ambiguous. The V end lost 5 bases, the J end lost 1 base, and 10 bases lay between the germline ends. Germline values: CDR1 SGHTA, CDR2 FQGTGA. The CDR3 loop spans 14 amino acids. The CDR3 DNA sequence: TGTGCCAGCAGCCCCCCCCAGGGCACAGATACGCAGTATTTT. Translated: CASSPPQGTDTQYF. Full variable domain (outside the CDR3, taken from reference TRBV7-3 and TRBJ2-3): GAGVSQTPSNKVTEKGKYVELRCDPISGHTALYWYRQSLGQGPEFLIYFQGTGAADDSGLPNDRFFAVRPEGSVSTLKIQRTERGDSAVYLCASSPPQGTDTQYFGPGTRLTVL.

This clonotype has a handful of counts. The genes are TRBV12-3 or TRBV12-4 and TRBJ1-2; weak D call: TRBD1 (6 bases). The CDR3 totals 14 residues. Trimming removed 6 bases from V and 4 bases from J, with 15 bases in between. The CDR3 sequence is CASSLGGPAYGYTF. CDR3 coding DNA: TGTGCCAGCAGCCTTGGGGGGCCGGCCTATGGCTACACCTTC.